A selection of T cell receptor beta chains follows, all from one sample in a study of cytomegalovirus exposure and HLA in healthy donors. TCRdb's table, derived via immunoSEQ multiplex PCR, lists solely in-frame clones and lacks some. The sample holds more than 110,000 clones, approximately 79% seen once. The sample consisted of PBMCs. These receptors were obtained from a woman in her forties or fifties in good health and CMV-seropositive. CDR3s include the opening cysteine and the closing phenylalanine or tryptophan. The order of the fields is CDR3 DNA, CDR3 protein, D gene, V gene, J gene, clone size. D genes are given only for firm matches. For some rows the clone size is stated as once, few or many, or as a class when expanded; others skip it.

cdr3_nt: TGTGCCAGCAGCTCCGGACAGGGGGCCGGGAACGAGCAGTACTTC; cdr3_aa: CASSSGQGAGNEQYF; d_call: TRBD1; v_call: TRBV11-3; j_call: TRBJ2-7; clone_size: NA
cdr3_nt: TGTGCCAGCAGCCACAGGGGAAAGGGCCCTGAAGCTTTCTTT; cdr3_aa: CASSHRGKGPEAFF; d_call: TRBD1; v_call: TRBV7-9; j_call: TRBJ1-1; clone_size: once
cdr3_nt: TGTGCCACCAGCAGAGAACCGACAGGGACGCGTCCACCCCTCCACTTT; cdr3_aa: CATSREPTGTRPPLHF; d_call: TRBD1; v_call: TRBV15; j_call: TRBJ1-6; clone_size: few
cdr3_nt: TGTGCCTGGGGGAGTGCAGGGGGCGCAGGGGGTTCACCCCTCCACTTT; cdr3_aa: CAWGSAGGAGGSPLHF; d_call: TRBD1; v_call: TRBV28; j_call: TRBJ1-6; clone_size: NA
cdr3_nt: TGTGCCACCAGCAGAGTAGGGGGACAGGGGTTCAATGAGCAGTTCTTC; cdr3_aa: CATSRVGGQGFNEQFF; d_call: TRBD1; v_call: TRBV15; j_call: TRBJ2-1; clone_size: NA
cdr3_nt: TGTGCCAGCAGCAATCCTCCACAAACCTACGAGCAGTACTTC; cdr3_aa: CASSNPPQTYEQYF; d_call: NA; v_call: TRBV21-1; j_call: TRBJ2-7; clone_size: once
cdr3_nt: TGTGCCAGCAGCTCCTTACCCCACAGGGTGAACACTGAAGCTTTCTTT; cdr3_aa: CASSSLPHRVNTEAFF; d_call: NA; v_call: TRBV5-5; j_call: TRBJ1-1; clone_size: NA
cdr3_nt: TGTGCCACCAGCAGATCTAGGCGCGGGGGTATGGAGACCCAGTACTTC; cdr3_aa: CATSRSRRGGMETQYF; d_call: TRBD2; v_call: TRBV15; j_call: TRBJ2-5; clone_size: NA
cdr3_nt: TGCGCCAGCAGCGTGGAGACAGGAGGTGCTACTGAAGCTTTCTTT; cdr3_aa: CASSVETGGATEAFF; d_call: NA; v_call: TRBV5-1; j_call: TRBJ1-1; clone_size: NA
cdr3_nt: TGCGCCAGCAGTCATCGACTCGGGGAGGGGAGTAATTCACCCCTCCACTTT; cdr3_aa: CASSHRLGEGSNSPLHF; d_call: NA; v_call: TRBV23-1; j_call: TRBJ1-6; clone_size: NA
cdr3_nt: TGTGCCAGCAGAGCCGGGACAGGGGGTTCACCCCTCCACTTT; cdr3_aa: CASRAGTGGSPLHF; d_call: TRBD1; v_call: TRBV25-1; j_call: TRBJ1-6; clone_size: NA
cdr3_nt: TGCGCCAGCAGCCAAGACGGGTACCCGGCCCAAGAGACCCAGTACTTC; cdr3_aa: CASSQDGYPAQETQYF; d_call: NA; v_call: TRBV4-1; j_call: TRBJ2-5; clone_size: once
cdr3_nt: TGTGCCTGGGGGCCGGGGGGATCTAATGAAAAACTGTTTTTT; cdr3_aa: CAWGPGGSNEKLFF; d_call: NA; v_call: TRBV30; j_call: TRBJ1-4; clone_size: NA
cdr3_nt: TGTGCCAGCAGCCAGCGGAGGAATCAGCCCCAGCATTTT; cdr3_aa: CASSQRRNQPQHF; d_call: NA; v_call: TRBV5-6; j_call: TRBJ1-5; clone_size: NA
cdr3_nt: TGTGCCACCAGCCAAGACAGGGGGTTCTCTGGAAACACCATATATTTT; cdr3_aa: CATSQDRGFSGNTIYF; d_call: TRBD1; v_call: TRBV15; j_call: TRBJ1-3; clone_size: NA
cdr3_nt: TGCGCCAGCAGCCGGGATAGGTTGTCGTACAATGAGCAGTTCTTC; cdr3_aa: CASSRDRLSYNEQFF; d_call: NA; v_call: TRBV5-1; j_call: TRBJ2-1; clone_size: few
cdr3_nt: TGTGCCAGTAGCCCAACCGCAGGGTCGGGGAACACTGAAGCTTTCTTT; cdr3_aa: CASSPTAGSGNTEAFF; d_call: NA; v_call: TRBV19; j_call: TRBJ1-1; clone_size: NA
cdr3_nt: TGTGCCAGCAGCTTAGGACTAGCGGGGGCGCTAAGCGGGGAGCTGTTTTTT; cdr3_aa: CASSLGLAGALSGELFF; d_call: TRBD2; v_call: TRBV7-2; j_call: TRBJ2-2; clone_size: NA
cdr3_nt: TGTGCCAGCAGTAATCAGGGGGCGGCCGGGGAGCTGTTTTTT; cdr3_aa: CASSNQGAAGELFF; d_call: TRBD1; v_call: TRBV6-1; j_call: TRBJ2-2; clone_size: NA
cdr3_nt: TGTGCCAGCAGGGACAGGGCCAGCACCGGGGAGCTGTTTTTT; cdr3_aa: CASRDRASTGELFF; d_call: TRBD1; v_call: TRBV6-5; j_call: TRBJ2-2; clone_size: NA
cdr3_nt: TGTGCCAGCAGCACGACCGGGACAGAGAATGAGCAGTTCTTC; cdr3_aa: CASSTTGTENEQFF; d_call: TRBD1; v_call: TRBV7-2; j_call: TRBJ2-1; clone_size: NA
cdr3_nt: TGCGCCAGCAGCGTGGAGGGGGGGCATTCACCCCTCCACTTT; cdr3_aa: CASSVEGGHSPLHF; d_call: NA; v_call: TRBV5-1; j_call: TRBJ1-6; clone_size: NA
cdr3_nt: TGTGCCAGCAGCCAAGAGGCGGATAGCAATCAGCCCCAGCATTTT; cdr3_aa: CASSQEADSNQPQHF; d_call: NA; v_call: TRBV7-2; j_call: TRBJ1-5; clone_size: NA
cdr3_nt: TGTGCCAGCAGTTACTCCGGACTAGCGGGTTACTACGAGCAGTACTTC; cdr3_aa: CASSYSGLAGYYEQYF; d_call: TRBD2; v_call: TRBV6-5; j_call: TRBJ2-7; clone_size: NA
cdr3_nt: TGTGCCAGAAGCCCACCCCTTAGCGGGGGGGTTAAAGATACGCAGTATTTT; cdr3_aa: CARSPPLSGGVKDTQYF; d_call: NA; v_call: TRBV7-5; j_call: TRBJ2-3; clone_size: NA
cdr3_nt: TGTGCCAGCACTTCGACAGGGGGAGGAAACACTGAAGCTTTCTTT; cdr3_aa: CASTSTGGGNTEAFF; d_call: TRBD1; v_call: TRBV18; j_call: TRBJ1-1; clone_size: NA
cdr3_nt: TGTGCCAGCAGGGGTTTGGCAGGAGGAGGTTTGCAGGCTGAAGCTTTCTTT; cdr3_aa: CASRGLAGGGLQAEAFF; d_call: NA; v_call: TRBV7-6; j_call: TRBJ1-1; clone_size: NA
cdr3_nt: TGTGCCAGCACCGAGACAGGGACCACTGAAGCTTTCTTT; cdr3_aa: CASTETGTTEAFF; d_call: TRBD1; v_call: TRBV6-6; j_call: TRBJ1-1; clone_size: few
cdr3_nt: TGTGCCAGCAAGGGACAGGGGGGGAGCGGAAAACTGTTTTTT; cdr3_aa: CASKGQGGSGKLFF; d_call: TRBD1; v_call: TRBV25-1; j_call: TRBJ1-4; clone_size: NA
cdr3_nt: TGCGCCAGCACAGACGGGACCAGGGGGCGCGATGAGCAGTTCTTC; cdr3_aa: CASTDGTRGRDEQFF; d_call: TRBD1; v_call: TRBV5-1; j_call: TRBJ2-1; clone_size: NA
cdr3_nt: TGTGCCAGCAGCTTGTCCGGGGTTAGCACAGATACGCAGTATTTT; cdr3_aa: CASSLSGVSTDTQYF; d_call: NA; v_call: TRBV7-2; j_call: TRBJ2-3; clone_size: NA
cdr3_nt: TGTGCCAGCAGCTTCCCCGGCCGGACTAGCGGGGGGGATTTTGAGCAGTTCTTC; cdr3_aa: CASSFPGRTSGGDFEQFF; d_call: TRBD2; v_call: TRBV7-8; j_call: TRBJ2-1; clone_size: NA
cdr3_nt: TGTGCCAGCAGCGTAGAACAGGGGGCATCCTACGAGCAGTACTTC; cdr3_aa: CASSVEQGASYEQYF; d_call: TRBD1; v_call: TRBV9; j_call: TRBJ2-7; clone_size: NA
cdr3_nt: TGCGCCAGCAGCTTTGAGGGACTAGCAAGTGAGCAGTTCTTC; cdr3_aa: CASSFEGLASEQFF; d_call: TRBD2; v_call: TRBV5-1; j_call: TRBJ2-1; clone_size: NA
cdr3_nt: TGTGCCAGCAGCCCCGGGACATTCTCTGGAAACACCATATATTTT; cdr3_aa: CASSPGTFSGNTIYF; d_call: NA; v_call: TRBV11-1; j_call: TRBJ1-3; clone_size: few
cdr3_nt: TGTGCCAGCAGAATAGCGGGGGGGCGGAATGAGCAGTTCTTC; cdr3_aa: CASRIAGGRNEQFF; d_call: TRBD2; v_call: TRBV7-9; j_call: TRBJ2-1; clone_size: once
cdr3_nt: TGTGCCAGCAGTTTATCGAGGTTCCGGGCAGGGGGCAATACCGGGGAGCTGTTTTTT; cdr3_aa: CASSLSRFRAGGNTGELFF; d_call: TRBD1; v_call: TRBV27; j_call: TRBJ2-2; clone_size: NA
cdr3_nt: TGTGCCAGCAGCCAAGATTGGCAGAACAATCAGCCCCAGCATTTT; cdr3_aa: CASSQDWQNNQPQHF; d_call: NA; v_call: TRBV4-2; j_call: TRBJ1-5; clone_size: once
cdr3_nt: TGTGCCAGCAGTTTCGGGGGGGGCGCCGGCAATCAGCCCCAGCATTTT; cdr3_aa: CASSFGGGAGNQPQHF; d_call: NA; v_call: TRBV27; j_call: TRBJ1-5; clone_size: NA
cdr3_nt: TGTGCCAGCAGGCAGGCATCAGGCACTGAAGCTTTCTTT; cdr3_aa: CASRQASGTEAFF; d_call: NA; v_call: TRBV27; j_call: TRBJ1-1; clone_size: NA
cdr3_nt: TGTGCCAGCAGATACACAGGGGGTGGAAAAAACATTCAGTACTTC; cdr3_aa: CASRYTGGGKNIQYF; d_call: TRBD1; v_call: TRBV7-2; j_call: TRBJ2-4; clone_size: NA
cdr3_nt: TGTGCCAGCAGCTCTGGTGTAGCTGGAAACACCATATATTTT; cdr3_aa: CASSSGVAGNTIYF; d_call: NA; v_call: TRBV11-2; j_call: TRBJ1-3; clone_size: NA
cdr3_nt: TGTGCCAGCAGCTCCGCCTACGAGCAGTACTTC; cdr3_aa: CASSSAYEQYF; d_call: NA; v_call: TRBV5-6; j_call: TRBJ2-7; clone_size: few